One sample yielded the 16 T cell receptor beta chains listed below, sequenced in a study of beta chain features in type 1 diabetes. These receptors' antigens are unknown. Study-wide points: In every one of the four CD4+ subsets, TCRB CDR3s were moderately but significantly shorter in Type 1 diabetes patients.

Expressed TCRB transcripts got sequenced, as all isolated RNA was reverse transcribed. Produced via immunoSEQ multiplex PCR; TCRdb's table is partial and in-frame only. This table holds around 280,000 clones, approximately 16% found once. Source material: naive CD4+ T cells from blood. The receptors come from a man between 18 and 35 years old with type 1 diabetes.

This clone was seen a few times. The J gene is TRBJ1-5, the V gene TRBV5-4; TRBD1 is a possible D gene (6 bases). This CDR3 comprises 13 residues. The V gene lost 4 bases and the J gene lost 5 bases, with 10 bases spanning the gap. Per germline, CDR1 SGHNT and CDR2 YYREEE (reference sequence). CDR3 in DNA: TGTGCCAGCAGCCGGGCAGGGGATCAGCCCCAGCATTTT. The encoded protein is CASSRAGDQPQHF. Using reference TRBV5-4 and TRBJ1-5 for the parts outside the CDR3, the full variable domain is ETGVTQSPTHLIKTRGQQVTLRCSSQSGHNTVSWYQQALGQGPQFIFQYYREEENGRGNFPPRFSGLQFPNYSSELNVNALELDDSALYLCASSRAGDQPQHFGDGTRLSIL.

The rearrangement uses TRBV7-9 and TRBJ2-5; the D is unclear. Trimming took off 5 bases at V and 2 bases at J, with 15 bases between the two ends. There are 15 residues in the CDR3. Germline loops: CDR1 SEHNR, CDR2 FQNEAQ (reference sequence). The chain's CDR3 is CASSQPPALQETQYF. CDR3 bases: TGTGCCAGCAGCCAGCCTCCGGCACTACAAGAGACCCAGTACTTC. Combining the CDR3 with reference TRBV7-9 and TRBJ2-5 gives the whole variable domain DTGVSQNPRHKITKRGQNVTFRCDPISEHNRLYWYRQTLGQGPEFLTYFQNEAQLEKSRLLSDRFSAERPKGSFSTLEIQRTEQGDSAMYLCASSQPPALQETQYFGPGTRLLVL.

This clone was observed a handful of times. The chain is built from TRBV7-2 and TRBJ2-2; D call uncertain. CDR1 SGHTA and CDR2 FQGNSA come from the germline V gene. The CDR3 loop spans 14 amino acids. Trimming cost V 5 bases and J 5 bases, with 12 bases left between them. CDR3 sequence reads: CASSLWASTGELFF. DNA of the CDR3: TGTGCCAGCAGCCTTTGGGCGAGTACCGGGGAGCTGTTTTTT.

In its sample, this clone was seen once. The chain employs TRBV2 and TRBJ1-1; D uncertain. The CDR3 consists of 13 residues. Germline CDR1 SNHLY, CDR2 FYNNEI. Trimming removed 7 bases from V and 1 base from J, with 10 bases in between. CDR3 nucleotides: TGTGCCAGCAAGTGGGCAGAGAACACTGAAGCTTTCTTT. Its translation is CASKWAENTEAFF.

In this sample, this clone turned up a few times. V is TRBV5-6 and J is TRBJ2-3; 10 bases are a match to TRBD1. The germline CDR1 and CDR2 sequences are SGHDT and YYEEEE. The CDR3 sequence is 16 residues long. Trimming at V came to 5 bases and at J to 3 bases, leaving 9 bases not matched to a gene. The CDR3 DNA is TGTGCCAGCAGATCGCTGACAGGGGGCTGGACAGATACGCAGTATTTT. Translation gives CASRSLTGGWTDTQYF.

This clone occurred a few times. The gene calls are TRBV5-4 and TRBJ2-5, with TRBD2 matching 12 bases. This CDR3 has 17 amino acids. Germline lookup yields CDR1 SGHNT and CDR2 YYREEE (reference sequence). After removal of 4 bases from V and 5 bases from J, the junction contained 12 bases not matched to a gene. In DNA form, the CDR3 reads TGTGCCAGCAGCCCCACACTAGCGGGGGGCCGGAGGGAGACCCAGTACTTC. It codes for CASSPTLAGGRRETQYF.

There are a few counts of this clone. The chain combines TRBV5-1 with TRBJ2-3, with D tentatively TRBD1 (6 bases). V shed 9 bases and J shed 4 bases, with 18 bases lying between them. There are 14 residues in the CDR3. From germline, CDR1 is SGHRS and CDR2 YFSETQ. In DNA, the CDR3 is TGCGCCACCTCTCAAGCCCAGGGGCCAGATACGCAGTATTTT. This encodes CATSQAQGPDTQYF.

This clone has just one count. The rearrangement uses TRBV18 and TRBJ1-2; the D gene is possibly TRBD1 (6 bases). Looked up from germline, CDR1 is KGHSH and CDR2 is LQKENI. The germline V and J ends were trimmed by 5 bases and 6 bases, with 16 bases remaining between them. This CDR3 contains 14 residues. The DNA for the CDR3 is TGTGCCAGCTCAACTATGGGACAACTTAATGGCTACACCTTC. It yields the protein CASSTMGQLNGYTF.

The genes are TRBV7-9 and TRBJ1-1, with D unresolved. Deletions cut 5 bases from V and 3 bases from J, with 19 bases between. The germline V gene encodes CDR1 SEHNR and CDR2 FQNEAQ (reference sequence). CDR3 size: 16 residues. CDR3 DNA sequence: TGTGCCAGCAGCCCTCGCCCGGGGTTGTCGGACACTGAAGCTTTCTTT. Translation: CASSPRPGLSDTEAFF. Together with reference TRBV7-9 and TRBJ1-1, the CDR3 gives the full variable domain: DTGVSQNPRHKITKRGQNVTFRCDPISEHNRLYWYRQTLGQGPEFLTYFQNEAQLEKSRLLSDRFSAERPKGSFSTLEIQRTEQGDSAMYLCASSPRPGLSDTEAFFGQGTRLTVV.

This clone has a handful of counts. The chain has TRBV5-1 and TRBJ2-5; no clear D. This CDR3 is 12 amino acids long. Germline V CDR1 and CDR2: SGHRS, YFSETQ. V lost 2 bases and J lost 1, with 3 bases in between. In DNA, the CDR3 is TGCGCCAGCAGCTTCTTCCAAGAGACCCAGTACTTC. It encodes CASSFFQETQYF.

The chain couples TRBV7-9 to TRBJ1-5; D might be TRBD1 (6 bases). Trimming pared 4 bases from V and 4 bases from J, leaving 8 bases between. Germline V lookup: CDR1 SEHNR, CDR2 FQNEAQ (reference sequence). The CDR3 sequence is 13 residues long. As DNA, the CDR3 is TGTGCCAGCAGCTCCACAGGGAATCAGCCCCAGCATTTT. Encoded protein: CASSSTGNQPQHF.

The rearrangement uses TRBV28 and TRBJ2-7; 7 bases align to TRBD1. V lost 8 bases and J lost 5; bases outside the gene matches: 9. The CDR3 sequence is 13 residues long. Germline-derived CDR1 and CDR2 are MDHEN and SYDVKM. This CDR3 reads CASERQGIDEQYF. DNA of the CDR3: TGTGCCAGCGAAAGACAGGGAATAGACGAGCAGTACTTC.

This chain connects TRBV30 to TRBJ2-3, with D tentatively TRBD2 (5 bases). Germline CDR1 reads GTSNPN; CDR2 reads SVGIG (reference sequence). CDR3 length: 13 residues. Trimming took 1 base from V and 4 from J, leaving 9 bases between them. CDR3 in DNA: TGTGCCTGGAGTGGAGGGTTAGCAGATACGCAGTATTTT. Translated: CAWSGGLADTQYF.

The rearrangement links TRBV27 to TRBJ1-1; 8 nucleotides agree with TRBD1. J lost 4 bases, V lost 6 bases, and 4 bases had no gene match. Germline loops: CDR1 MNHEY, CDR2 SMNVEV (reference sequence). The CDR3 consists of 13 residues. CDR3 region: CASRRQGSTEAFF. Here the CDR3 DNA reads TGTGCCAGCAGGCGACAGGGGAGCACTGAAGCTTTCTTT.

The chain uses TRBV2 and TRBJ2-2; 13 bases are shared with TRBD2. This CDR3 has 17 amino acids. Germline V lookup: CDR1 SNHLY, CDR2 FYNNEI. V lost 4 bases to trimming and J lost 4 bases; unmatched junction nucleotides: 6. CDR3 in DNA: TGTGCCAGCAGTGGACTAGCGGGAGGTTCAAGCACCGGGGAGCTGTTTTTT. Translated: CASSGLAGGSSTGELFF. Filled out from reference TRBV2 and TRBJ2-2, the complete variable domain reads EPEVTQTPSHQVTQMGQEVILRCVPISNHLYFYWYRQILGQKVEFLVSFYNNEISEKSEIFDDQFSVERPDGSNFTLKIRSTKLEDSAMYFCASSGLAGGSSTGELFFGEGSRLTVL.

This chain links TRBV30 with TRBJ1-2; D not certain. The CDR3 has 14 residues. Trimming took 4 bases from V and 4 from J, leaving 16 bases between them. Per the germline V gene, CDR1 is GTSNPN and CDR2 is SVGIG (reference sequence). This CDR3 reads CAWTRGNPLYGYTF. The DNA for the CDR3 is TGTGCCTGGACACGAGGGAATCCTCTCTATGGCTACACCTTC.